These 25 T cell receptor beta chains share one sample of origin, sequenced in a study of spatial heterogeneity in lung cancer. The time point: sample taken at primary tumor resection. Tumor, nontumor lung or frozen PBMC supplied whole RNA that was sequenced unsorted. One entry per CDR3 protein results from TCRdb running MiXCR on the 5' RACE reads. The sample has 89,000 or so distinct CDR3 sequences, about 20% seen once. Source: PBMCs, taken at surgery. Receptors were obtained from a male donor with early-stage non-small cell lung cancer.

About this clonotype itself: At one of its ends the junction is not consistent with the germline gene, which may arise from a read error. The chain links TRBV7-2 to TRBJ2-2; D is ambiguous. CDR1 and CDR2 (germline): SGHTA, FQGNSA. CDR3 length equals 14 residues. The CDR3 nucleotides read TGTGCCAGCGTCCTTGGGGTAAACATCGGGGAGCTGTTTTTT. Residues: CASVLGVNIGELFF.

The rearrangement uses TRBV7-9 and TRBJ2-2; D gene ambiguous. Germline loops: CDR1 SEHNR, CDR2 FQNEAQ (reference sequence). This CDR3 is built from 10 residues. V was trimmed by 8 bases and J by 9 bases, leaving 7 bases between them. The CDR3 loop is CASLVWELFF. The DNA of the CDR3 is TGTGCCAGCCTGGTCTGGGAGCTGTTTTTT.

The chain has TRBV9 and TRBJ1-1, with TRBD1 matching over 8 bases. There are 16 residues in the CDR3. The trim removed 2 bases at V and 11 bases at J, leaving 17 bases unmatched. Germline values: CDR1 SGDLS, CDR2 YYNGEE. The DNA of the CDR3 is TGTGCCAGCAGCGTGTCAGGGGGCGACATGGGTGACCATGCTTTCTTT. Translation gives CASSVSGGDMGDHAFF.

This chain connects TRBV10-3 to TRBJ1-3, with 7 positions matching TRBD1. Germline V gene data show CDR1 as ENHRY and CDR2 as SYGVKD. The ends lost 3 bases at V and 3 bases at J; junction bases unmatched: 5. CDR3 length: 15 amino acids. The CDR3 is CAISESRGSGNTIYF. CDR3 DNA: TGTGCCATCAGTGAAAGCAGGGGGAGTGGAAACACCATATATTTT.

On this clonotype itself: Possible read error: a much larger clone is one base away. This rearrangement joins TRBV28 to TRBJ2-7; TRBD1 agrees at 9 bases. V shed 5 bases and J 5 bases; nucleotides not matched to a gene: 10. The V gene's germline CDR1 is MDHEN and CDR2 SYDVKM. The CDR3 totals 15 residues. In DNA, the CDR3 is TGTGCCAGCAGTGTCTCGGGACAGGGAGACCACGAGCAGTACTTC. Amino acids: CASSVSGQGDHEQYF.

The chain combines TRBV20-1 with TRBJ2-5; the match to TRBD2 covers 10 bases. The CDR3 is 13 residues long. The trim removed 5 bases at V and 12 bases at J, leaving 12 bases unmatched. Germline values: CDR1 DFQATT, CDR2 SNEGSKA (reference sequence). The CDR3 coding sequence is TGCAGTGCTGTTGAAACTTATACTAGCGGGGAGTACTTC. Translated, it gives CSAVETYTSGEYF.

This clonotype was recorded a few times. The V call is TRBV20-1, the J call TRBJ2-7; D might be TRBD1 (6 bases). CDR1 DFQATT and CDR2 SNEGSKA come from the germline V gene (reference sequence). The CDR3 consists of 12 residues. Trimming left V 7 bases short and J 3 bases short, with 13 bases between. Written as DNA, the CDR3 is TGCAGTGTAAACAGGGAGAACTACGAGCAGTACTTC. Translated: CSVNRENYEQYF.

V is TRBV7-8 and J is TRBJ1-1; D is perhaps TRBD1 (6 bases). V gave up 4 bases and J gave up 1 base, with 16 bases separating them. The CDR3 consists of 16 residues. Germline V gene lookup returns CDR1 SGHVS and CDR2 FQNEAQ. CDR3 bases: TGTGCCAGCAGCTCCCGGGGCCAGGGGTGGAACACTGAAGCTTTCTTT. It codes for CASSSRGQGWNTEAFF.

This clonotype was observed many times. The chain links TRBV29-1 to TRBJ2-3; D unclear. The CDR3 runs 13 residues. V was shortened by 4 bases and J by 1 base, with 9 bases between the two germline ends. The germline gives CDR1 SQVTM, CDR2 ANQGSEA. Here the CDR3 DNA reads TGCAGCGTTGCCCTCGTGGGCACAGATACGCAGTATTTT. As protein: CSVALVGTDTQYF.

The J gene is TRBJ1-4, the V gene TRBV20-1; D not certain. Trimming removed 0 bases from V and 3 bases from J, with 11 bases in between. Germline V lookup: CDR1 DFQATT, CDR2 SNEGSKA (reference sequence). The CDR3 sequence is 15 residues long. The CDR3 DNA reads as TGCAGTGCTAGAGATGGAGGACGGTCTAATGAAAAACTGTTTTTT. Amino acid sequence: CSARDGGRSNEKLFF.

This clonotype was counted a few times. The genes are TRBV24-1 and TRBJ1-5, with D tentatively TRBD1 (6 bases). V gave up 4 bases and J gave up 5 bases, with 11 bases separating them. Per germline, CDR1 KGHDR and CDR2 SFDVKD. The CDR3 covers 14 residues. As DNA, the CDR3 is TGTGCCACCAGTGACTTACAGGGAGATCAGCCCCAGCATTTT. Protein sequence: CATSDLQGDQPQHF.

This clonotype has just a few counts. The V call is TRBV7-7, the J call TRBJ2-3; 9 bases match TRBD2. The CDR3 is 13 amino acids. Germline V gene lookup returns CDR1 SSHAT and CDR2 FNYEAQ (reference sequence). CDR3 bases: TGTGCTAGCGGGAGCGGGCCCTTGAGTACGCAGTATTTT. It translates to CASGSGPLSTQYF.

The chain combines TRBV20-1 with TRBJ1-1; TRBD1 is a possible D gene (5 bases). This CDR3 is built from 13 residues. V lost 2 bases and J lost 1, with 8 bases in between. Germline lookup yields CDR1 DFQATT and CDR2 SNEGSKA (reference sequence). The CDR3 spells CSARTTGNTEAFF. For the CDR3, the DNA is TGCAGTGCTAGAACCACAGGGAACACTGAAGCTTTCTTT.

The gene calls are TRBV7-2 and TRBJ2-1, with D hard to call. Trimming pared 4 bases from V and 8 bases from J, leaving 15 bases between. Germline lookup yields CDR1 SGHTA and CDR2 FQGNSA. The CDR3 has 14 amino acids. DNA of the CDR3: TGTGCCAGCAGCTCTCGAGCATATTCCTATGAGCAGTTCTTC. It yields the protein CASSSRAYSYEQFF.

This clonotype was detected a few times. This chain connects TRBV27 to TRBJ2-1; 10 bases agree with TRBD1. The CDR3 has 14 residues. J was trimmed by 6 bases and V by 3 bases; bases with no gene match: 2. Germline CDR1 reads MNHEY; CDR2 reads SMNVEV (reference sequence). The CDR3 region is CASSFRTGGNEQFF. Here the CDR3 DNA reads TGTGCCAGCAGTTTTCGGACAGGGGGCAATGAGCAGTTCTTC.

The V call is TRBV20-1, the J call TRBJ2-7; 8 positions match TRBD1. J gave up 4 bases and V 3 bases, and 11 bases lay outside the gene matches. The germline gives CDR1 DFQATT, CDR2 SNEGSKA (reference sequence). CDR3 length: 15 residues. The CDR3, as DNA: TGCAGTGCTAGCAGGCCAGGGGGCACATTTTACGAGCAGTACTTC. It codes for CSASRPGGTFYEQYF.

At least ten counts were recorded for this clonotype. J is TRBJ1-1 and V is TRBV29-1, with D unresolved. There are 13 residues in the CDR3. V was pared by 4 bases and J by 0 bases, with 9 bases between. Germline CDR1 and CDR2: SQVTM and ANQGSEA. The CDR3 loop reads CSVGGGMNTEAFF. CDR3 bases: TGCAGCGTTGGTGGAGGAATGAACACTGAAGCTTTCTTT.

The V gene is TRBV4-3, the J gene TRBJ1-2; D is unclear. This CDR3 contains 16 residues. Trimming cost V 0 bases and J 8 bases, with 19 bases left between them. Germline loops: CDR1 LGHNA, CDR2 YSLEER. The CDR3 bases are TGCGCCAGCAGCCAAGATACCTCAGCGAGTCCCATGGGCTACACCTTC. This encodes CASSQDTSASPMGYTF.

Ten or more counts support this clonotype. The chain carries TRBV29-1 and TRBJ2-7; 7 bases fit TRBD1. Germline trimming cut 5 bases from V and 5 bases from J; bases unmatched to any gene: 9. From germline, CDR1 is SQVTM and CDR2 ANQGSEA. CDR3 length: 13 residues. The CDR3 here is CSVRLQGPHEQYF. In DNA, the CDR3 is TGCAGCGTTCGACTACAGGGGCCCCACGAGCAGTACTTC.

This clonotype has ten or more counts. The chain has TRBV5-1 and TRBJ2-5, with no clear D. The CDR3 has 15 amino acids. V was clipped by 0 bases and J by 3 bases, with 12 bases between them. The V gene's germline CDR1 is SGHRS and CDR2 YFSETQ. The CDR3 region is CASSLAQQPEETQYF. The CDR3 DNA is TGCGCCAGCAGCTTGGCACAACAGCCAGAAGAGACCCAGTACTTC.

The gene calls are TRBV7-9 and TRBJ2-7; TRBD1 matches 9 bases. The CDR3 runs to 15 residues. V shed 4 bases and J 8 bases; nucleotides not matched to a gene: 12. Germline V gene data show CDR1 as SEHNR and CDR2 as FQNEAQ (reference sequence). The CDR3 region is CASSSYRGQSYKQYF. The CDR3 DNA is TGTGCCAGCAGCTCTTACAGGGGGCAGTCGTACAAGCAGTACTTC.

The rearrangement joins TRBV5-1 to TRBJ2-3; the D gene is possibly TRBD2 (5 bases). The V end lost 7 bases, the J end lost 4 bases, and 10 bases lay between the germline ends. The germline V gene encodes CDR1 SGHRS and CDR2 YFSETQ. This CDR3 comprises 12 residues. The CDR3 loop reads CASRKEADTQYF. The DNA for the CDR3 is TGCGCCAGCCGCAAGGAGGCAGATACGCAGTATTTT.

The chain couples TRBV7-2 to TRBJ2-3; the match to TRBD2 covers 9 bases. The ends lost 5 bases at V and 6 bases at J; junction bases unmatched: 12. Germline V gives CDR1 SGHTA, CDR2 FQGNSA. The CDR3 contains 16 residues. The CDR3 DNA reads as TGTGCCAGCAGCAGAGGTGGCGGGAGGGCCCGGGATACGCAGTATTTT. Protein product: CASSRGGGRARDTQYF.

This clonotype was observed once. V usage is TRBV19 and J usage is TRBJ1-2, with D possibly TRBD1 on 5 matching bases. This CDR3 is 13 amino acids long. V lost 3 bases and J lost 6, with 11 bases in between. The germline CDR1 and CDR2 sequences are LNHDA and SQIVND (reference sequence). The DNA for the CDR3 is TGTGCCAGTAGTATCGGGGGTTACGATGGCTACACCTTC. Translation gives CASSIGGYDGYTF.

This rearrangement joins TRBV18 to TRBJ2-2, with D unclear. CDR1 is KGHSH and CDR2 is LQKENI in the germline V gene. CDR3 size: 14 residues. Trimming stripped 6 bases from V and 4 bases from J, with 12 bases between. CDR3 protein: CASSTTRGTGELFF. DNA for the CDR3: TGTGCCAGCTCGACAACGCGCGGCACCGGGGAGCTGTTTTTT.